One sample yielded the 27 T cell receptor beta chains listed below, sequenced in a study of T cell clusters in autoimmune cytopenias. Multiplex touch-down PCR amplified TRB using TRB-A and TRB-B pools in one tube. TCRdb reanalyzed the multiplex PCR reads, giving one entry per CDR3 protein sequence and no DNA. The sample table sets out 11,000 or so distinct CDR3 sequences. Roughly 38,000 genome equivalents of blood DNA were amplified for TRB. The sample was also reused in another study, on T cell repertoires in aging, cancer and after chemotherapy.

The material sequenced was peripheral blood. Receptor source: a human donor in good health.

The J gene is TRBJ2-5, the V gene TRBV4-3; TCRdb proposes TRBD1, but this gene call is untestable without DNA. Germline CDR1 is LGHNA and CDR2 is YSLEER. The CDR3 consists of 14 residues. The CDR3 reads CASSQAPDRETQYF.

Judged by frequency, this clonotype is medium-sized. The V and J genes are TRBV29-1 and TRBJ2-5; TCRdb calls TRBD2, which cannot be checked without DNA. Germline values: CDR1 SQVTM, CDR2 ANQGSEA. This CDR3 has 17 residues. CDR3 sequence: CSVVGTSGSRPQETQYF.

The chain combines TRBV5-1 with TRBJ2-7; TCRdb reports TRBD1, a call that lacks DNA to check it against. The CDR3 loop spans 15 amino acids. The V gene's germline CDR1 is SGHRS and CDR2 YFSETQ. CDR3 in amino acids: CASSLAGQGLGEQYF.

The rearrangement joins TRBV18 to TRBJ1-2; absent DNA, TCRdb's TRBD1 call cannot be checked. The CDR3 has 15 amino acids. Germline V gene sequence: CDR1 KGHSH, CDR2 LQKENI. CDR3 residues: CASSPAGQANYGYTF.

The CDR3 region is CASSPLGGGPNEKLFF. This chain joins TRBV6-5 and TRBJ1-4; TCRdb picks TRBD1, but there is no DNA to check that call. CDR1 and CDR2 from the germline V gene are MNHEY and SVGAGI. The CDR3 contains 16 residues.

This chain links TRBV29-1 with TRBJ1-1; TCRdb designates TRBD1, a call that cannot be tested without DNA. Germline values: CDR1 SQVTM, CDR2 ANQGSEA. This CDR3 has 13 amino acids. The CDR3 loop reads CSVASQGNTEAFF.

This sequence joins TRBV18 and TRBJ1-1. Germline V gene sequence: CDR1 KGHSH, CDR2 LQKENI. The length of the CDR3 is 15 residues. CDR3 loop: CASSRQGDSNTEAFF.

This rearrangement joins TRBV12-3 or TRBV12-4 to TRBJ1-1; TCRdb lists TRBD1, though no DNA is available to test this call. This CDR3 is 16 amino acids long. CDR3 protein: CASTQTGRVVGTEAFF.

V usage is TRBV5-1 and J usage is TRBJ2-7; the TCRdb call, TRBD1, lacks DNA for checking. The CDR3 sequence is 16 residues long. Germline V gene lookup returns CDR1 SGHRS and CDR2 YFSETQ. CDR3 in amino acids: CASSLAGQGASYEQYF.

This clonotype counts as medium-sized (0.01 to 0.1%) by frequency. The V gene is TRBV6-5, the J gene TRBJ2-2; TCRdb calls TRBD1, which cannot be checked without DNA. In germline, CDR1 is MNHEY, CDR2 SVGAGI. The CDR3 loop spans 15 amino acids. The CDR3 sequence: CASSRGQGGTGELFF.

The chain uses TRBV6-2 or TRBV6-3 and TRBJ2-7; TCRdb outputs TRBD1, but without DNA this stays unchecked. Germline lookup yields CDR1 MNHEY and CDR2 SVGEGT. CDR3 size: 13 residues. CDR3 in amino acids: CASSPRDPYEQYF.

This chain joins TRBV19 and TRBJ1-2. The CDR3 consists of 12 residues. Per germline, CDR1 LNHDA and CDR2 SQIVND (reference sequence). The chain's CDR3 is CASSMANYGYTF.

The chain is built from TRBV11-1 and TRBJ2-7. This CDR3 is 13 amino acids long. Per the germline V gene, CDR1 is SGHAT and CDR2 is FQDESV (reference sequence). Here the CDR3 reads CASSPPRGYEQYF.

The CDR3 is CASTPDRGPSYEQYF. The chain couples TRBV6-5 to TRBJ2-7; TCRdb designates TRBD1, a call that cannot be tested without DNA. The CDR3 has 15 amino acids. The germline gives CDR1 MNHEY, CDR2 SVGAGI.

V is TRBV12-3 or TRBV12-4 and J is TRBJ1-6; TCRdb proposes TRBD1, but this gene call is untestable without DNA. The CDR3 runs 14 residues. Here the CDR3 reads CASSLGRGNSPLHF.

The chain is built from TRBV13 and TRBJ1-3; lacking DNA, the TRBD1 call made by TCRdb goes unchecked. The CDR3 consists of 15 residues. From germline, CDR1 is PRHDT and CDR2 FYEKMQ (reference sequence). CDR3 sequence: CASSRDTLSGNTIYF.

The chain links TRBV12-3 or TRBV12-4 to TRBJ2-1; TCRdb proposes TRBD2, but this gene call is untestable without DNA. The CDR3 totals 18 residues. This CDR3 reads CASSFPRGAGSSRYEQFF.

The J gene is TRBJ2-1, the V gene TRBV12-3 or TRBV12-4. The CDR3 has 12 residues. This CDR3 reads CASSIRQNEQFF.

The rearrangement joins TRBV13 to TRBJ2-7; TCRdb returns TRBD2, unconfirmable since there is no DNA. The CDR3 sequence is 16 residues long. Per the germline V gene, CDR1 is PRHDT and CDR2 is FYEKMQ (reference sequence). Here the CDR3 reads CASSPGSGGVAYEQYF.

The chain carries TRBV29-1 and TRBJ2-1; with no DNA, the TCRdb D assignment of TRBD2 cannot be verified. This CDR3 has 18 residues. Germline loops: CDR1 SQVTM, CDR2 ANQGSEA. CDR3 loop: CSVEGGGAYGGATNEQFF.

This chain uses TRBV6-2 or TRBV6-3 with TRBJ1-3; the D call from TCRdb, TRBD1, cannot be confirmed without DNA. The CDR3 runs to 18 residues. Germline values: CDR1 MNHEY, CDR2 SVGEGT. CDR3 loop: CASSYSSGTPFSGNTIYF.

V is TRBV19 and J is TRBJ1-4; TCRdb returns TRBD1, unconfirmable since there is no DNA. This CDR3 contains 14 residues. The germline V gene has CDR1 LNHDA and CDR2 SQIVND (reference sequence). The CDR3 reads CASRRQGSGEKLFF. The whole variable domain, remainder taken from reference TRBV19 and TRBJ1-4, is DGGITQSPKYLFRKEGQNVTLSCEQNLNHDAMYWYRQDPGQGLRLIYYSQIVNDFQKGDIAEGYSVSREKKESFPLTVTSAQKNPTAFYLCASRRQGSGEKLFFGSGTQLSVL.

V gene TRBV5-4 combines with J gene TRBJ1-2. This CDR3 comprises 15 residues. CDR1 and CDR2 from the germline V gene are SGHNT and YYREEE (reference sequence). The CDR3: CASSLGGTDPNGYTF.

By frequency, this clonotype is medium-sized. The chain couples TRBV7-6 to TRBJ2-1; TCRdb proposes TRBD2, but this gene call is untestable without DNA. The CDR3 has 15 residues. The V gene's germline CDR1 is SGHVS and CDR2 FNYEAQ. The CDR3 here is CASSSLAGATNEQFF.

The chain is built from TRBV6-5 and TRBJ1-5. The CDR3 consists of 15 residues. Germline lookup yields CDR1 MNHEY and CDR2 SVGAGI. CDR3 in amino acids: CASSYDSRGMQPQHF.

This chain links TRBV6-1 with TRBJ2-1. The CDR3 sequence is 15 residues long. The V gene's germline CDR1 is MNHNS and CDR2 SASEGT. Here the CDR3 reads CASSEAGGAYNEQFF.

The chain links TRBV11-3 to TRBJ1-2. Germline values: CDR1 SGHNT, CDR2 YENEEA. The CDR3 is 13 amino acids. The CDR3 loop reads CASSPLTGYGYTF.